These T cell receptor beta chains were read from a single sample in a study of OX40 agonist ivuxolimab in advanced cancers. Sequencing used immunoSEQ multiplex PCR; TCRdb keeps in-frame clones, though not all of them. The table has roughly 23,000 clones, around four fifths seen once. The material was CD4+ or CD8+ T cells sorted from blood, obtained in a trial of the OX40 agonist ivuxolimab. Receptor source: an adult with an advanced solid tumor such as melanoma, head and neck, liver or kidney cancer. CDR3s include the opening cysteine and the closing phenylalanine or tryptophan. Fields, in order: D gene, V gene, clone size, J gene, CDR3 DNA, CDR3 protein. The D gene is left open where the match is weak. Expanded clones are given a class, and other clones once, few, many or no size at all.

>.|TRBV9|few|TRBJ2-7
TGTGCCAGCAGCCCAGGACAGACGTCCTACGAGCAGTACTTC
CASSPGQTSYEQYF
>.|TRBV14|.|TRBJ2-1
TGTGCCAGCAGCCAAGAGCTCAACAGGGTACAGTTCTTC
CASSQELNRVQFF
>.|TRBV9|.|TRBJ2-7
TGTGCCAGCAGCCCACGGGACTCCTACGAGCAGTACTTC
CASSPRDSYEQYF
>TRBD2|TRBV7-6|once|TRBJ2-3
TGTGCCAGCAGCTTAGAACTAGCGGGTCCTACAGATACGCAGTATTTT
CASSLELAGPTDTQYF
>.|TRBV9|.|TRBJ2-7
TGTGCCAGCAGCCCAAGGGACGGACCCTACGAGCAGTACTTC
CASSPRDGPYEQYF
>TRBD1|TRBV12-5|.|TRBJ1-2
TGTGCTAGTGGTTTGCCACGACAGGGCAGCTACACCTTC
CASGLPRQGSYTF
>.|TRBV15|once|TRBJ2-7
TGTGCCACCAGCAGAGATGGGGACGGGACCTACGAGCAGTACTTC
CATSRDGDGTYEQYF
>.|TRBV4-1|.|TRBJ2-7
TGCGCCAGCAGCCAAGATAGGGGTCTACAACAATACGAGCAGTACTTC
CASSQDRGLQQYEQYF
>.|TRBV6-5|.|TRBJ1-1
TGTGCCAGCAGTTGGACAGTTATGAACACTGAAGCTTTCTTT
CASSWTVMNTEAFF
>.|TRBV11-2|.|TRBJ2-1
TGTGCCAGCAGCTTGGAGTATTCTAGCTCCTACAATGAGCAGTTCTTC
CASSLEYSSSYNEQFF
>TRBD2|TRBV6-5|.|TRBJ2-7
TGTGCCAGCGCCCAGGTGGGAGGACTAGAGCCGTACTTC
CASAQVGGLEPYF
>.|TRBV28|medium-sized|TRBJ1-1
TGTGCCAGCACCTTGGCGGGATGGGGCACTGAAGCTTTCTTT
CASTLAGWGTEAFF
>.|TRBV9|.|TRBJ2-1
TGTGCCAGCAGCACCGGGAACTACAATGAGCAGTTCTTC
CASSTGNYNEQFF
>.|TRBV19|.|TRBJ2-7
TGTGCCAGTAGTATCGGGGACATTCCCTCCTACGAGCAGTACTTC
CASSIGDIPSYEQYF
>.|TRBV13|few|TRBJ2-5
TGTGCCAGCAGCTTGACCGGGGGAGAGACCCAGTACTTC
CASSLTGGETQYF
>.|TRBV7-9|.|TRBJ2-3
TGTGCCAGCAGCTTAGGATCCACGTACACAGATACGCAGTATTTT
CASSLGSTYTDTQYF
>TRBD1|TRBV5-5|.|TRBJ1-4
TGTGCCAGCAGCCCAAGCACAGGGGGCGCCGATGAAAAACTGTTTTTT
CASSPSTGGADEKLFF
>.|TRBV28|.|TRBJ1-1
TGTGCCAGCAGTTTTGGGGGGAGGAACACTGAAGCTTTCTTT
CASSFGGRNTEAFF
>.|TRBV15|.|TRBJ2-7
TGTGCCACCAGCGAGAACCGGGACGCCTCCTACGAGCAGTACTTC
CATSENRDASYEQYF
>TRBD1|TRBV7-6|.|TRBJ1-4
TGTGCCAGCAGCGTCGGGACAGTTACAACTAATGAAAAACTGTTTTTT
CASSVGTVTTNEKLFF
>.|TRBV28|.|TRBJ2-3
TGTGCCAGCAGTCCACTCCCGTGGGATACGCAGTATTTT
CASSPLPWDTQYF
>TRBD1|TRBV28|.|TRBJ1-2
TGTGCCAGCAGTTTTTCGACAGGGGGCTTGAGCTACACCTTC
CASSFSTGGLSYTF
>TRBD1|TRBV6-5|.|TRBJ1-1
TGTGCCAGCAGAAAAGGACAGGGTTGGAACACTGAAGCTTTCTTT
CASRKGQGWNTEAFF
>.|TRBV6-6|.|TRBJ2-1
TGTGCCAGCAGTTACGGGCCAGACAATGAGCAGTTCTTC
CASSYGPDNEQFF
>.|TRBV15|once|TRBJ1-3
TGTGCCTCCTCGGAGGCTGGAAACACCATATATTTT
CASSEAGNTIYF
>TRBD1|TRBV9|large|TRBJ1-2
TGTGCCAGCAGCACAACAGGGGGCAGCTATGGCTACACCTTC
CASSTTGGSYGYTF
>TRBD1|TRBV28|.|TRBJ1-2
TGTGCCAGCAGTTTAAATATAGGACAGGGTCCGTCTTATGGCTACACCTTC
CASSLNIGQGPSYGYTF
>.|TRBV4-1|.|TRBJ2-1
TGCGCCAGCAGCCCTACAGGCTCCTACAATGAGCAGTTCTTC
CASSPTGSYNEQFF
>.|TRBV13|.|TRBJ2-5
TGTGCCAGCAGCTCCTTGGACCCCGCGGAGACCCAGTACTTC
CASSSLDPAETQYF
>.|TRBV4-2|.|TRBJ1-1
TGTGCCAGCAGCCAAGAGTTCCAGAGTTCAGCTTTCTTT
CASSQEFQSSAFF
>.|TRBV5-1|.|TRBJ1-1
TGCGCCAGCACCCTGGGGAGGGCGGAACAGTTTTGGGCTGAAGCTTTCTTT
CASTLGRAEQFWAEAFF
>.|TRBV9|.|TRBJ1-1
TGTGCCAGCTCATTCGGGGCAGGGACTGAAGCTTTCTTT
CASSFGAGTEAFF
>TRBD2|TRBV2|once|TRBJ2-7
TGTGCCTGGACTAGCGGGAACTCCTACGAGCAGTACTTC
CAWTSGNSYEQYF
>TRBD1|TRBV20-1|.|TRBJ2-7
TGCAGTGCTAATTCAGGGGGCGAGCAGTACTTC
CSANSGGEQYF
>TRBD1|TRBV6-1|.|TRBJ1-5
TGTGCCAGCAGTGAATTGCCGACAGGGATTAGCAATCAGCCCCAGCATTTT
CASSELPTGISNQPQHF
>.|TRBV28|.|TRBJ2-3
TGTGCCAGCAGCCCTCGGAGGTTCACAGATACGCAGTATTTT
CASSPRRFTDTQYF
>.|TRBV14|.|TRBJ1-2
TGTGCCAGCAGCCTCGGGGGGGCGCGAGGCTACACCTTC
CASSLGGARGYTF
>TRBD1|TRBV9|few|TRBJ1-3
TGTGCCAGCAGCACTTCGGGACAGAACTCTGGAAACACCATATATTTT
CASSTSGQNSGNTIYF
>.|TRBV4-2|.|TRBJ2-7
TGTGCCAGCAGCCGGGGCGAGGGCGAGCAGTACTTC
CASSRGEGEQYF
>TRBD2|TRBV6-1|.|TRBJ2-7
TGTGCCAGCAATCCCAGCGGGAGTACCGACGAGCAGTACTTC
CASNPSGSTDEQYF
>.|TRBV7-9|.|TRBJ2-1
TGTGCCAGCAGCTTAGGGGGAAACCCCTACAATGAGCAGTTCTTC
CASSLGGNPYNEQFF
>TRBD1|TRBV15|.|TRBJ2-7
TGTGCCACGGGACAGGGTTACGAGCAGTACTTC
CATGQGYEQYF
>.|TRBV10-2|few|TRBJ2-3
TGCGCCAGCAGCTACGCGGGGACAGATACGCAGTATTTT
CASSYAGTDTQYF
>.|TRBV4-1|.|TRBJ2-2
TGCGCCAGCAGCCAAGAATCCGGGAAGAACACCGGGGAGCTGTTTTTT
CASSQESGKNTGELFF
>.|TRBV7-9|few|TRBJ1-5
TGTGCCAGCAGCTTAGGTCAGTCCGATCAGCCCCAGCATTTT
CASSLGQSDQPQHF
>TRBD2|TRBV27|.|TRBJ2-7
TGTGCCAGCACCGCAGGGCGGGAGGGCTGCGAGCAGTACTTC
CASTAGREGCEQYF
>.|TRBV5-1|once|TRBJ2-3
TGCGCCAGCAGCTTGATAAGGGGGGATACGCAGTATTTT
CASSLIRGDTQYF